These 27 T cell receptor beta chains were all obtained from the same sample, sequenced in a study of control samples from healthy donors and cancer patients. The repertoire was sequenced with immunoSEQ multiplex PCR; TCRdb's copy has only in-frame clones and lacks some. The data show roughly 170,000 clones, roughly 91% seen once. Sequenced input: blood. The receptors were gathered from a young man in good health.

The chain combines TRBV2 with TRBJ1-5; the D gene is possibly TRBD1 (6 bases). V lost 7 bases and J 5 bases, leaving 15 bases between the germline ends. The CDR3 extends over 14 amino acids. Germline CDR1 is SNHLY and CDR2 is FYNNEI. CDR3 in amino acids: CASNGGQGYQPQHF. The CDR3 DNA follows: TGTGCCAGCAATGGGGGGCAGGGCTATCAGCCCCAGCATTTT.

This chain uses TRBV7-3 with TRBJ2-7, with a weak D call TRBD1 (6 bases). The CDR3 has 13 residues. From germline, CDR1 is SGHTA and CDR2 FQGTGA. V dropped 5 bases and J dropped 4 bases, with 12 bases sitting between them. The CDR3 protein is CASSPGQGYEQYF. CDR3 nucleotides: TGTGCCAGCAGCCCCGGCCAGGGGTACGAGCAGTACTTC.

This chain joins TRBV5-6 and TRBJ2-1; 12 bases line up with TRBD2. The germline V gene encodes CDR1 SGHDT and CDR2 YYEEEE. This CDR3 is built from 15 residues. Trimming took 4 bases from V and 10 from J; bases not matched to a gene: 9. CDR3 amino acids: CASSHSGLAGPEQFF. DNA of the CDR3: TGTGCCAGCAGCCACTCGGGACTAGCGGGCCCCGAGCAGTTCTTC.

The rearrangement links TRBV5-1 to TRBJ1-2; 7 positions agree with TRBD1. V gave up 3 bases and J gave up 2 bases; unmatched junction bases: 7. This CDR3 is built from 15 residues. Germline lookup yields CDR1 SGHRS and CDR2 YFSETQ. The CDR3 spells CASSWQPGQNYGYTF. DNA of the CDR3: TGCGCCAGCAGCTGGCAACCGGGACAGAACTATGGCTACACCTTC.

The count of this clone is one. The chain employs TRBV7-2 and TRBJ2-3, with TRBD2 matching over 12 bases. V shed 4 bases and J 3 bases; nucleotides not matched to a gene: 5. This CDR3 spans 16 amino acids. Germline values: CDR1 SGHTA, CDR2 FQGNSA. CDR3 nucleotide sequence: TGTGCCAGCAGCTCGCGGACTAGCGGGGCAACAGATACGCAGTATTTT. Protein product: CASSSRTSGATDTQYF.

The chain combines TRBV2 with TRBJ1-3; D gene unclear. This CDR3 is built from 14 residues. Deletions cut 7 bases from V and 0 bases from J, with 10 bases between. From germline, CDR1 is SNHLY and CDR2 FYNNEI. In DNA form, the CDR3 reads TGTGCCAGCACGGGGTCCTTCTCTGGAAACACCATATATTTT. Protein sequence: CASTGSFSGNTIYF. Based on the CDR3 plus reference TRBV2 and TRBJ1-3, the full variable domain is EPEVTQTPSHQVTQMGQEVILRCVPISNHLYFYWYRQILGQKVEFLVSFYNNEISEKSEIFDDQFSVERPDGSNFTLKIRSTKLEDSAMYFCASTGSFSGNTIYFGEGSWLTVV.

The CDR3 DNA reads TGCGCCAGCAGTGAGGGTAGGGAAATCAATGAGCAGTTCTTC. Encoded protein: CASSEGREINEQFF. V gene TRBV10-1 combines with J gene TRBJ2-1; D not resolved. The V end lost 2 bases, the J end lost 6 bases, and 11 bases lay between the germline ends. The CDR3 is made up of 14 amino acids. Germline values: CDR1 WNHNN, CDR2 SYGVQD (reference sequence).

The chain is built from TRBV7-8 and TRBJ1-2, with 7 bases matching TRBD1. Germline CDR1 and CDR2: SGHVS and FQNEAQ. The CDR3 runs to 15 residues. The V gene end was trimmed by 5 bases and the J gene end by 5 bases; junction bases not matched to a gene: 11. The CDR3 is CASSRVRQGGYGYTF. The CDR3 region has the DNA TGTGCCAGCAGCCGAGTTCGACAGGGTGGTTATGGCTACACCTTC.

The genes are TRBV6-2 or TRBV6-3 and TRBJ2-7; 7 bases are a match to TRBD2. The germline V gene has CDR1 MNHEY and CDR2 SVGEGT. J was trimmed by 4 bases and V by 2 bases; bases with no gene match: 11. The CDR3 is made up of 16 amino acids. As DNA, the CDR3 is TGTGCCAGCAGTTACGCCAATCGTGGGGAGGGGTACGAGCAGTACTTC. Its translation is CASSYANRGEGYEQYF.

This clone was counted only a few times. The rearrangement joins TRBV27 to TRBJ2-7; TRBD2 aligns across 11 bases. CDR3 length equals 13 residues. Trimming removed 8 bases from V and 1 base from J; junction bases left unmatched: 1. Germline V gene sequence: CDR1 MNHEY, CDR2 SMNVEV (reference sequence). The CDR3 DNA is TGTGCCAGCGGGACTAGCGGTTCCTACGAGCAGTACTTC. It translates to CASGTSGSYEQYF.

The genes are TRBV4-2 and TRBJ2-7, with D perhaps matching TRBD2 (5 bases). This CDR3 is 15 amino acids long. V lost 1 base and J 3 bases, leaving 13 bases between the germline ends. CDR1 is LGHNA and CDR2 is YNFKEQ in the germline V gene. CDR3 DNA: TGTGCCAGCAGCCAAGTGGTTAGCGAGTTCTACGAGCAGTACTTC. Its translation: CASSQVVSEFYEQYF.

The V and J genes are TRBV24-1 and TRBJ1-5; no firm D call. This CDR3 is 14 amino acids long. The germline V and J ends were trimmed by 2 bases and 0 bases, with 4 bases remaining between them. Germline CDR1 KGHDR, CDR2 SFDVKD. This chain's CDR3 is CATSDWDSNQPQHF. The CDR3 nucleotides are TGTGCCACCAGTGATTGGGATAGCAATCAGCCCCAGCATTTT.

The chain is built from TRBV2 and TRBJ2-7; 7 nucleotides align to TRBD1. The CDR3 is made up of 13 amino acids. V trimming: 7 bases; J trimming: 2 bases; junction bases outside the gene matches: 5. Germline CDR1 SNHLY, CDR2 FYNNEI. CDR3 sequence reads: CASNRQGTYEQYF. The CDR3 coding sequence is TGTGCCAGCAATCGACAGGGAACCTACGAGCAGTACTTC.

The V gene is TRBV9, the J gene TRBJ1-2; D uncertain. V was clipped by 0 bases and J by 6 bases, with 9 bases between them. The CDR3 totals 13 residues. Germline V gene sequence: CDR1 SGDLS, CDR2 YYNGEE. CDR3 sequence: CASSVGQLDGYTF. The CDR3, as DNA: TGTGCCAGCAGCGTAGGCCAGCTTGATGGCTACACCTTC. The full variable domain, with the rest looked up from reference TRBV9 and TRBJ1-2, is DSGVTQTPKHLITATGQRVTLRCSPRSGDLSVYWYQQSLDQGLQFLIQYYNGEERAKGNILERFSAQQFPDLHSELNLSSLELGDSALYFCASSVGQLDGYTFGSGTRLTVV.

The chain employs TRBV6-6 and TRBJ2-5; maybe TRBD1 (6 bases). The CDR3 consists of 15 residues. Germline lookup yields CDR1 MNHNY and CDR2 SVGAGI (reference sequence). V lost 2 bases and J lost 4, with 14 bases in between. The CDR3: CASSYPGPQGETQYF. The CDR3 DNA reads as TGTGCCAGCAGTTACCCGGGCCCACAGGGAGAGACCCAGTACTTC.

The gene calls are TRBV24-1 and TRBJ1-5; no clear D. Trimming stripped 3 bases from V and 4 bases from J, with 3 bases between. The CDR3 has 12 amino acids. Germline CDR1 reads KGHDR; CDR2 reads SFDVKD. The CDR3: CATSDMNQPQHF. DNA of the CDR3: TGTGCCACCAGTGATATGAATCAGCCCCAGCATTTT.

The chain links TRBV28 to TRBJ1-2; D is ambiguous. With 6 bases removed from V and 4 bases from J, the gap between germline ends came to 12 bases. This CDR3 has 13 residues. Germline CDR1 MDHEN, CDR2 SYDVKM. The CDR3 sequence is CASRTVRVYGYTF. The CDR3 coding sequence is TGTGCCAGCAGAACAGTAAGGGTCTATGGCTACACCTTC.

The V gene is TRBV6-5, the J gene TRBJ1-2, with D hard to call. CDR1 is MNHEY and CDR2 is SVGAGI in the germline V gene. The CDR3 spans 13 residues. V was shortened by 0 bases and J by 6 bases, with 8 bases between the two germline ends. This CDR3 reads CASSYSRGNGYTF. CDR3 bases: TGTGCCAGCAGTTACTCTCGGGGAAATGGCTACACCTTC.

V usage is TRBV19 and J usage is TRBJ1-4; 8 positions agree with TRBD1. CDR3 length equals 14 residues. Germline loops: CDR1 LNHDA, CDR2 SQIVND (reference sequence). V dropped 7 bases and J dropped 7; count of bases not matched to a gene: 8. CDR3 in DNA: TGTGCCAGTATCGGTGGACAGGGAGCTGAAAAACTGTTTTTT. Its protein product is CASIGGQGAEKLFF. Full variable domain (missing parts from reference TRBV19 and TRBJ1-4): DGGITQSPKYLFRKEGQNVTLSCEQNLNHDAMYWYRQDPGQGLRLIYYSQIVNDFQKGDIAEGYSVSREKKESFPLTVTSAQKNPTAFYLCASIGGQGAEKLFFGSGTQLSVL.

This clone appeared once. This chain uses TRBV19 with TRBJ1-1; possibly TRBD1 for D (5 bases). Germline CDR1 LNHDA, CDR2 SQIVND (reference sequence). V gave up 5 bases and J gave up 11 bases, with 18 bases separating them. The CDR3 covers 13 residues. CDR3 in DNA: TGTGCCAGTAGTCTGCGACAGCGTCAAACGGCTTTCTTT. It yields the protein CASSLRQRQTAFF. The whole variable domain, filled in from reference TRBV19 and TRBJ1-1, reads DGGITQSPKYLFRKEGQNVTLSCEQNLNHDAMYWYRQDPGQGLRLIYYSQIVNDFQKGDIAEGYSVSREKKESFPLTVTSAQKNPTAFYLCASSLRQRQTAFFGQGTRLTVV.

The chain employs TRBV2 and TRBJ1-4; 8 positions match TRBD1. This CDR3 contains 15 residues. After removal of 5 bases from V and 8 bases from J, the junction contained 10 bases not matched to a gene. Germline CDR1 SNHLY, CDR2 FYNNEI. The CDR3 spells CASSPFQGAREKLFF. The CDR3 bases are TGTGCCAGCAGTCCTTTCCAGGGGGCGAGGGAAAAACTGTTTTTT.

The chain is built from TRBV18 and TRBJ2-3; D gene uncertain. Trimming cost V 4 bases and J 2 bases, with 13 bases left between them. This CDR3 comprises 15 residues. Germline V gene sequence: CDR1 KGHSH, CDR2 LQKENI. Written as DNA, the CDR3 is TGTGCCAGCTCACGTTTAGGGCAGAACACAGATACGCAGTATTTT. It codes for CASSRLGQNTDTQYF.

This chain joins TRBV30 and TRBJ2-7; 8 nucleotides match TRBD1. Germline CDR1 GTSNPN, CDR2 SVGIG (reference sequence). The J segment lost 0 bases and the V segment lost 3 bases, leaving 1 base of the junction unmatched. CDR3 length: 13 residues. CDR3 coding DNA: TGTGCCTGGAGAACAGGGGGCTCCTACGAGCAGTACTTC. Translation gives CAWRTGGSYEQYF.

This chain connects TRBV27 to TRBJ2-7; D may correspond to TRBD1 or TRBD2 (5 bases each). V lost 6 bases and J 2 bases, leaving 17 bases between the germline ends. CDR3 length equals 15 residues. Germline V gene data show CDR1 as MNHEY and CDR2 as SMNVEV (reference sequence). The CDR3 loop reads CASSRAMGDAYEQYF. In DNA, the CDR3 is TGTGCCAGCAGCCGCGCGATGGGGGACGCCTACGAGCAGTACTTC.

The chain has TRBV14 and TRBJ2-5; D gene ambiguous. Trimming removed 2 bases from V and 3 bases from J, with 10 bases in between. CDR1 and CDR2 (germline): SGHDN, FVKESK. This CDR3 spans 14 amino acids. The CDR3 region has the DNA TGTGCCAGCAGCCAATCTCACAGAAAAGAGACCCAGTACTTC. This encodes CASSQSHRKETQYF. Supplemented by reference TRBV14 and TRBJ2-5, the full variable domain reads EAGVTQFPSHSVIEKGQTVTLRCDPISGHDNLYWYRRVMGKEIKFLLHFVKESKQDESGMPNNRFLAERTGGTYSTLKVQPAELEDSGVYFCASSQSHRKETQYFGPGTRLLVL.

This chain connects TRBV5-1 to TRBJ2-5, with D perhaps TRBD1 or TRBD2 (6 bases each). This CDR3 is built from 21 residues. Germline lookup yields CDR1 SGHRS and CDR2 YFSETQ. The V gene lost 3 bases and the J gene lost 4 bases, with 34 bases spanning the gap. Here the CDR3 DNA reads TGCGCCAGCAGCTCACGTCAGAAGATTACAGGGACTTTTAGCTTTATAGAGACCCAGTACTTC. Amino acids: CASSSRQKITGTFSFIETQYF.

The CDR3 reads CASSKRAQGRGYNEQFF. CDR3 sequence (DNA): TGTGCCAGCAGCAAAAGGGCACAGGGGAGGGGATACAATGAGCAGTTCTTC. The chain is built from TRBV21-1 and TRBJ2-1. TRBV21-1 is annotated as a pseudogene. The CDR3 is 17 residues long.